The subject of this entry is one TCR beta chain. In the original processing: Reference gene primer amplification yielded estimated nucleated cell counts. TCRdb's copy holds only in-frame clones and misses some; the assay was immunoSEQ multiplex PCR. V and J calls and clone size are copied from that table; D and trimming were computed from the DNA. In the table there are fewer than 350,000 clones, 65% to 90% of which are singletons. These data are taken from a study of blood T cell repertoires in COVID-19. Study overall: Material from acute and convalescent COVID-19 was sourced from the United States, Italy and Spain. T cells, B-cell-depleted T cells, or PBMCs supplied cDNA or gDNA.

The ends were cut back, 6 bases at V and 1 base at J, with 9 bases in the middle. This CDR3 is 13 amino acids long. Looked up from germline, CDR1 is SNHLY and CDR2 is FYNNEI. This TCR derives from a human donor in a cohort sampled during active COVID-19. The sequenced sample was peripheral blood. J is TRBJ1-1 and V is TRBV2; D may be TRBD1 (5 bases). As DNA, the CDR3 is TGTGCCAGCAGCGAGGACACGAACACTGAAGCTTTCTTT. Translated: CASSEDTNTEAFF.